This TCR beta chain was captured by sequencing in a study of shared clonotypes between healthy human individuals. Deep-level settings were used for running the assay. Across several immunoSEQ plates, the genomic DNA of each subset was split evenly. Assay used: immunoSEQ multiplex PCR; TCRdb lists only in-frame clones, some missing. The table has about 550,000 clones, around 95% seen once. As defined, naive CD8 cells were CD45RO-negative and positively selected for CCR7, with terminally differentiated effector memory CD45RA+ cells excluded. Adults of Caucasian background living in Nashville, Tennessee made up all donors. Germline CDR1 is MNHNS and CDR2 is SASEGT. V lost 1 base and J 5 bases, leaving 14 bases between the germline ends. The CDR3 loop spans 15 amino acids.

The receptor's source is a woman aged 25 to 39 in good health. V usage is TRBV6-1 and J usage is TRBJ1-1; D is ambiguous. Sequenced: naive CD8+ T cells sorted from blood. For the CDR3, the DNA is TGTGCCAGCAGTGAAGTCGGCCTTCTGGGTACTGAAGCTTTCTTT. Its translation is CASSEVGLLGTEAFF.